This TCR beta chain was captured by sequencing in a study of shared clonotypes between healthy human individuals. The germline V gene has CDR1 WSHSY and CDR2 SAAADI. V dropped 3 bases and J dropped 4 bases, with 7 bases sitting between them. The CDR3 is 12 residues long. Sequenced by immunoSEQ multiplex PCR; TCRdb stores in-frame clones only, minus some. This sample has approximately 600,000 clones; roughly 95% occur once, and the top ten carry about 0.11%. The naive CD8 subset, CD45RO-negative cells positively selected for CCR7, excluded terminally differentiated effector memory CD45RA+ cells. All donors qualified as healthy HIV-negative adults and had experienced no recent acute infections or vaccinations. Among the donors, all were Caucasian adults who lived in Nashville, Tennessee.

This receptor was obtained from a young woman in good health. What was sequenced was naive CD8+ T cells sorted from blood. The chain employs TRBV10-2 and TRBJ2-7; D remains unclear. CDR3 DNA sequence: TGCGCCAGCAGTGATACGGCTTACGAGCAGTACTTC. It specifies CASSDTAYEQYF.